This TCR beta chain originates from a study of blood T cell repertoires in COVID-19. The CDR3 loop spans 17 amino acids. Using immunoSEQ multiplex PCR, the repertoire was profiled, and TCRdb retains in-frame clones only, with some absent. In the table there are some 350,000 clones, about 93% of which are singletons. The material sequenced was peripheral blood. The TCR comes from a woman aged 18-29 years who had recovered from COVID-19. The genes are TRBV21-1 and TRBJ2-2; TRBD2 reflects the table's D call only, with no check against the DNA. TRBV21-1 is labeled a pseudogene. The CDR3 spells CASSKVGGGPRTGELFF. CDR3 DNA sequence: TGTGCCAGCAGCAAAGTAGGAGGAGGGCCGCGCACCGGGGAGCTGTTTTTT.